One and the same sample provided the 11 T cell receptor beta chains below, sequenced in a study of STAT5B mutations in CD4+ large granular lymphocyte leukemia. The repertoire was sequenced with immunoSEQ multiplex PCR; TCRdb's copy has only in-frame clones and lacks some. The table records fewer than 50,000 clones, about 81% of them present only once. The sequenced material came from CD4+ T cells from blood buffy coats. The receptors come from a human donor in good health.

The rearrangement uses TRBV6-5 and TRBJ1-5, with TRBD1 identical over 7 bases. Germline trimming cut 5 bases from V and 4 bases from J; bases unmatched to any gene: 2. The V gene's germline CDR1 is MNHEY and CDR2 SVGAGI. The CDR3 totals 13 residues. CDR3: CASSDRANQPQHF. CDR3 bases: TGTGCCAGCAGTGACAGGGCGAATCAGCCCCAGCATTTT.

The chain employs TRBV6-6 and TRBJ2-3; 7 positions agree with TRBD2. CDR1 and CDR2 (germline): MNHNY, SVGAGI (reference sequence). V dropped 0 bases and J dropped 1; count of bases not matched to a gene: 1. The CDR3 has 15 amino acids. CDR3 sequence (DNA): TGTGCCAGCAGTTACTCGAGCGGGGGCACAGATACGCAGTATTTT. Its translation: CASSYSSGGTDTQYF.

CDR3 region: CATRRDRGMNTEAFF. The CDR3 DNA reads as TGTGCCACCAGGAGGGACAGGGGTATGAACACTGAAGCTTTCTTT. The rearrangement links TRBV15 to TRBJ1-1; 10 bases are a match to TRBD1. V lost 6 bases, J lost 0 bases, and 4 bases stayed unmatched. In germline, CDR1 is LNHNV, CDR2 YYDKDF (reference sequence). This CDR3 comprises 15 residues.

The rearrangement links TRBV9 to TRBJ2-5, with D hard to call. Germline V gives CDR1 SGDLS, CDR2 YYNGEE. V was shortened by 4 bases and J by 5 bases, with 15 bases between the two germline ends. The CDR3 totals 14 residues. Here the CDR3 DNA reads TGTGCCAGCAGCTTAGGTATTGTTGAGGAGACCCAGTACTTC. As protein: CASSLGIVEETQYF.

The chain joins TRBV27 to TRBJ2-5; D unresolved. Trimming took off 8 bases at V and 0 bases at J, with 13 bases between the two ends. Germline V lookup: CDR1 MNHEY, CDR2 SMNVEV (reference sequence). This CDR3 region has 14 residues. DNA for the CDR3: TGTGCCAGCCGGCCGAGTTTGCACCAAGAGACCCAGTACTTC. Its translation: CASRPSLHQETQYF.

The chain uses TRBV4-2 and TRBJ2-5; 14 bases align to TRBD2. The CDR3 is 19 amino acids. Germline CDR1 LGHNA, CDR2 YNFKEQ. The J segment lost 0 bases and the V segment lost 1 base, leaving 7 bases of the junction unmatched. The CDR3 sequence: CASSQAGLAGGPYQETQYF. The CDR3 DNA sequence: TGTGCCAGCAGCCAAGCCGGACTAGCGGGGGGCCCGTACCAAGAGACCCAGTACTTC.

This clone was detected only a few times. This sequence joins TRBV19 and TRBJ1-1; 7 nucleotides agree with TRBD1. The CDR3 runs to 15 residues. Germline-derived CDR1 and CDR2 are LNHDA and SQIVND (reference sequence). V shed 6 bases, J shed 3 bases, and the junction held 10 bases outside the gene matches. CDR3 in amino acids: CASRRQAGGDTEAFF. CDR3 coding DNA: TGTGCCAGTAGAAGGCAGGCAGGGGGGGACACTGAAGCTTTCTTT.

CDR3 coding DNA: TGTGCCAGCAGCTCAAGAAGGCTAGCGGGTGGAATAGATACGCAGTATTTT. As protein: CASSSRRLAGGIDTQYF. J is TRBJ2-3 and V is TRBV14; TRBD2 matches at 8 bases. Germline CDR1 and CDR2: SGHDN and FVKESK. The CDR3 spans 17 residues. V shed 5 bases, J shed 5 bases, and the junction held 15 bases outside the gene matches. Variable domain in full (rest from reference TRBV14 and TRBJ2-3): EAGVTQFPSHSVIEKGQTVTLRCDPISGHDNLYWYRRVMGKEIKFLLHFVKESKQDESGMPNNRFLAERTGGTYSTLKVQPAELEDSGVYFCASSSRRLAGGIDTQYFGPGTRLTVL.

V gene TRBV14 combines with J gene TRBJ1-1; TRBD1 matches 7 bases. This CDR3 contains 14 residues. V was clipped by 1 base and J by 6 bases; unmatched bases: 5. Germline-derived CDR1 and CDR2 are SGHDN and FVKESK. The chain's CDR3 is CASSQVTGYAEAFF. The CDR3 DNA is TGTGCCAGCAGCCAAGTGACAGGGTACGCTGAAGCTTTCTTT.

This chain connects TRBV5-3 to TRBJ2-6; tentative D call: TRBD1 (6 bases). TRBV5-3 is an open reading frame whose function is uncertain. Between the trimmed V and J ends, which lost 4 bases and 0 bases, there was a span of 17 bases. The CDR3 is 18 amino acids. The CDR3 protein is CARSTTGSRASGANVLTF. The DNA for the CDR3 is TGTGCCAGAAGCACAACAGGGAGTAGGGCCTCTGGGGCCAACGTCCTGACTTTC.

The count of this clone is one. The CDR3 DNA is TGTGCCAGCAGTTACGCCGCCTTAGCCGCCAAAAACATTCAGTACTTC. Translating gives CASSYAALAAKNIQYF. The chain couples TRBV6-5 to TRBJ2-4; the D is unclear. CDR3 length: 16 amino acids. V lost 2 bases and J 1 base, leaving 12 bases between the germline ends. Germline V gene lookup returns CDR1 MNHEY and CDR2 SVGAGI.